This TCR beta chain derives from a study of blood T cell repertoires in COVID-19. Methods used by the authors: Scientists estimated how many nucleated cells there were by amplifying reference gene primers. Libraries were prepared by immunoSEQ multiplex PCR; TCRdb keeps only in-frame clonotypes and omits some of them. V, J and clone size are those of that table, while D and trimming were read from the DNA. Of around 270,000 clones listed, around 84% were seen once; the top ten hold around 4%. CDR3 length: 13 amino acids. Germline values: CDR1 MGHDK, CDR2 SYGVNS. Trimming cost V 4 bases and J 7 bases, with 13 bases left between them.

Sequenced: peripheral blood. The V call is TRBV25-1, the J call TRBJ1-2, with D possibly being TRBD1 (5 bases). This receptor was identified in a man aged 60-69 years with acute or convalescent COVID-19. CDR3 loop: CASSAQAASGYTF. The CDR3 coding sequence is TGTGCCAGCAGTGCACAGGCCGCCAGTGGCTACACCTTC.